Listed here are 24 T cell receptor beta chains from one sample, sequenced in a study of PD-1 blockade in classical Hodgkin lymphoma (TCRdb year 2020). The time point tag for this specimen amounts to: cycle 2 day 1 (C2D1) of nivolumab. Relapse after autologous stem cell transplantation had occurred in all trial patients, and cohorts A, B and C were distinguished by prior brentuximab vedotin exposure. Library construction relied on the immunoSEQ multiplex PCR assay. TCRdb limited this immuneACCESS table to in-frame rearrangements with V and J called. A share of clones is missing; checked studies link under half to unresolved V genes, and the rest is unexplained. This sample comprises approximately 99,000 clones, roughly 87% of them detected only once. The ten top clones hold 20% of the sample. Material: peripheral blood mononuclear cells (PBMCs), obtained before the second cycle of nivolumab. These receptors were taken from a human donor with classical Hodgkin lymphoma.

This clone was detected only once. The chain uses TRBV5-5 and TRBJ2-7, with 9 bases fitting TRBD1. The germline V gene encodes CDR1 SGHKS and CDR2 YYEKEE (reference sequence). The V and J ends lost 4 bases and 2 bases, in that order; junction bases with no gene match: 7. CDR3 size: 15 residues. The CDR3 DNA reads TGTGCCAGCAGCATCGGGACAGGGCAAGCCTACGAGCAGTACTTC. It yields the protein CASSIGTGQAYEQYF.

The chain uses TRBV7-9 and TRBJ2-3; 8 positions match TRBD2. The CDR3 covers 16 residues. V lost 5 bases, J lost 4 bases, and 11 bases stayed unmatched. Germline V CDR1 and CDR2: SEHNR, FQNEAQ (reference sequence). CDR3: CASSPLTGREADTQYF. The DNA for the CDR3 is TGTGCCAGCAGCCCCTTGACCGGGAGGGAGGCAGATACGCAGTATTTT.

This chain uses TRBV23-1 with TRBJ2-7, with D unresolved. TRBV23-1 is an ORF, and what it does is uncertain. The V end was cut by 0 bases, the J end by 5 bases, with 8 bases between. This CDR3 region has 13 residues. CDR3 nucleotides: TGCGCCAGCAGTCAATCTTCTTGCCACGAGCAGTACTTC. Its protein is CASSQSSCHEQYF.

In its sample, this clone was seen once. The J gene is TRBJ2-7, the V gene TRBV28, with 10 bases matching TRBD2. The CDR3 covers 16 residues. Germline assignment: CDR1 MDHEN and CDR2 SYDVKM. With V trimmed by 6 bases and J by 2 bases, 10 bases remained unmatched. The CDR3 is CASRGLANSGPYEQYF. DNA of the CDR3: TGTGCCAGCAGGGGACTAGCGAACTCAGGGCCCTACGAGCAGTACTTC.

The chain links TRBV9 to TRBJ2-3; TRBD2 agrees at 12 bases. The V segment lost 0 bases and the J segment 0 bases; nucleotides outside the gene matches: 2. Germline V gives CDR1 SGDLS, CDR2 YYNGEE. This CDR3 comprises 17 residues. CDR3 sequence (DNA): TGTGCCAGCAGCGTAGGGACTAGCGGGACTAGCACAGATACGCAGTATTTT. Its translation: CASSVGTSGTSTDTQYF.

V usage is TRBV28 and J usage is TRBJ1-2, with 9 nucleotides matching TRBD1. The V gene's germline CDR1 is MDHEN and CDR2 SYDVKM. This CDR3 is built from 15 residues. Trimming removed 4 bases from V and 5 bases from J; junction bases left unmatched: 8. The CDR3 loop reads CASSYEGQGFYGYTF. In DNA, the CDR3 is TGTGCCAGCAGTTATGAGGGACAGGGCTTTTATGGCTACACCTTC.

This clone was picked up one time. V usage is TRBV29-1 and J usage is TRBJ2-2, with 8 bases that match TRBD1. The J segment lost 2 bases and the V segment lost 7 bases, leaving 6 bases of the junction unmatched. The CDR3 extends over 14 amino acids. Per germline, CDR1 SQVTM and CDR2 ANQGSEA. The CDR3 nucleotides are TGCAGCGCCCGGGACAGGAGCAACACCGGGGAGCTGTTTTTT. Translated, it gives CSARDRSNTGELFF.

The rearrangement uses TRBV19 and TRBJ2-3; TRBD2 matches at 7 bases. This CDR3 comprises 15 residues. Germline-derived CDR1 and CDR2 are LNHDA and SQIVND (reference sequence). V gave up 3 bases and J gave up 4 bases; unmatched junction bases: 7. The CDR3 bases are TGTGCCAGTAGTATGGGAGCGGGGTCCCCAGATACGCAGTATTTT. Amino acids: CASSMGAGSPDTQYF.

The CDR3 coding sequence is TGTGCCAGCAGCTTGACTAGCGGGAGGATAAGCTCGGACATTCAGTACTTC. Translating it yields CASSLTSGRISSDIQYF. J is TRBJ2-4 and V is TRBV7-2; 13 nucleotides align to TRBD2. This CDR3 is 17 amino acids long. V gave up 3 bases and J gave up 8 bases; unmatched junction bases: 10. Germline loops: CDR1 SGHTA, CDR2 FQGNSA.

This chain connects TRBV5-4 to TRBJ2-7; 8 bases fit TRBD2. The CDR3 extends over 14 amino acids. V lost 4 bases to trimming and J lost 0 bases; unmatched junction nucleotides: 3. Per germline, CDR1 SGHNT and CDR2 YYREEE (reference sequence). The CDR3 spells CASSPSGPSYEQYF. The CDR3 DNA reads as TGTGCCAGCAGCCCTAGCGGGCCCTCCTACGAGCAGTACTTC.

V usage is TRBV11-3 and J usage is TRBJ2-7; 8 bases are shared with TRBD1. Trimming cost V 0 bases and J 9 bases; bases outside gene matches: 7. This CDR3 has 14 amino acids. CDR1 SGHNT and CDR2 YENEEA come from the germline V gene. In DNA form, the CDR3 reads TGTGCCAGCAGCTTAGACAGGGGGCCTTTAAGGCAGTACTTC. It is translated as CASSLDRGPLRQYF.

The J gene is TRBJ2-7, the V gene TRBV28; D perhaps matches TRBD1 (5 bases). The CDR3 has 15 amino acids. CDR1 MDHEN and CDR2 SYDVKM come from the germline V gene. V was pared by 1 base and J by 10 bases, with 20 bases between. The CDR3 DNA follows: TGTGCCAGCAGTTTATCGCCAGGGATGTTTTCCCATCAGTACTTC. Its protein product is CASSLSPGMFSHQYF.

This clone appeared a single time. This chain joins TRBV7-9 and TRBJ2-3, with 14 nucleotides matching TRBD2. Per the germline V gene, CDR1 is SEHNR and CDR2 is FQNEAQ (reference sequence). There are 18 residues in the CDR3. V was pared by 6 bases and J by 1 base, with 9 bases of the junction left unmatched. The DNA for the CDR3 is TGTGCCAGCAGTTCCGGGACTAGCGGGAGCTGGGGCACAGATACGCAGTATTTT. Translation gives CASSSGTSGSWGTDTQYF. The variable domain in full, with the rest retrieved from reference TRBV7-9 and TRBJ2-3, is DTGVSQNPRHKITKRGQNVTFRCDPISEHNRLYWYRQTLGQGPEFLTYFQNEAQLEKSRLLSDRFSAERPKGSFSTLEIQRTEQGDSAMYLCASSSGTSGSWGTDTQYFGPGTRLTVL.

In regard to this clone: The junction differs from germline at one of its ends, possibly a read error. CDR3 loop: CASSYSNNSPLHF. CDR3 DNA sequence: TGTGCCAGCAGTTACTCCAATAATTCACCCCTCCACTTT. The chain combines TRBV6-5 with TRBJ1-6; unclear D gene. Per germline, CDR1 MNHEY and CDR2 SVGAGI. The CDR3 extends over 13 amino acids.

The chain carries TRBV4-2 and TRBJ1-5; 7 bases agree with TRBD1. The germline gives CDR1 LGHNA, CDR2 YNFKEQ. CDR3 size: 19 residues. Trimming at V came to 0 bases and at J to 1 base, leaving 12 bases not matched to a gene. The CDR3 loop is CASSQDWFPGQTSNQPQHF. The CDR3 DNA follows: TGTGCCAGCAGCCAAGATTGGTTCCCGGGACAGACAAGCAATCAGCCCCAGCATTTT.

The V and J genes are TRBV4-1 and TRBJ2-3; 7 bases agree with TRBD2. The CDR3 contains 18 residues. The V segment lost 4 bases and the J segment 0 bases; nucleotides outside the gene matches: 13. The germline V gene has CDR1 MGHRA and CDR2 YSYEKL. The CDR3 bases are TGCGCCAGCAGCCCACGGGTTAGCGGGCCTTCTAGCACAGATACGCAGTATTTT. It codes for CASSPRVSGPSSTDTQYF.

The chain recombines TRBV6-1 with TRBJ2-1; 9 positions agree with TRBD2. Trimming cost V 2 bases and J 0 bases; bases outside gene matches: 11. Germline loops: CDR1 MNHNS, CDR2 SASEGT. This CDR3 contains 19 residues. DNA of the CDR3: TGTGCCAGCAGTGAAAGAAAAGCTAGCGGGACGAGCTCCTACAATGAGCAGTTCTTC. This translates into CASSERKASGTSSYNEQFF.

This chain connects TRBV2 to TRBJ2-4, with a weak D call TRBD2 (5 bases). V lost 9 bases to trimming and J lost 0 bases, with 18 bases between them. This CDR3 has 16 residues. CDR1 is SNHLY, CDR2 FYNNEI, per germline. Here the CDR3 DNA reads TGTGCCAGTCCCCTCCTCTGGGGAGTAGCCAAAAACATTCAGTACTTC. Amino acid sequence: CASPLLWGVAKNIQYF.

V is TRBV30 and J is TRBJ1-1; D gene ambiguous. The CDR3 is made up of 11 amino acids. The germline gives CDR1 GTSNPN, CDR2 SVGIG (reference sequence). The germline V and J ends were trimmed by 4 bases and 1 base, with 4 bases remaining between them. This CDR3 is CAWTRNTEAFF. CDR3 coding DNA: TGTGCCTGGACCAGGAACACTGAAGCTTTCTTT.

V gene TRBV4-3 combines with J gene TRBJ2-6, with no clear D. Germline CDR1 reads LGHNA; CDR2 reads YSLEER. The CDR3 contains 14 residues. Between the trimmed V and J ends, which lost 1 base and 4 bases, there was a span of 5 bases. DNA for the CDR3: TGCGCCAGCAGCCAAGGCCACGGGGCCAACGTCCTGACTTTC. It codes for CASSQGHGANVLTF.

The J gene is TRBJ2-7, the V gene TRBV6-6; TRBD2 is a possible D gene (6 bases). CDR1 is MNHNY, CDR2 SVGAGI, per germline (reference sequence). The CDR3 consists of 13 residues. Trimming removed 4 bases from V and 3 bases from J, with 10 bases in between. In DNA, the CDR3 is TGTGCCAGCAGTTCGGGACTCGACTACGAGCAGTACTTC. Translating gives CASSSGLDYEQYF.

The chain is built from TRBV11-2 and TRBJ2-7; possibly TRBD2 for D (6 bases). The V gene's germline CDR1 is SGHAT and CDR2 FQNNGV. V lost 5 bases and J 2 bases, leaving 13 bases between the germline ends. The CDR3 is 14 amino acids. Here the CDR3 reads CASSLGGAAYEQYF. In DNA, the CDR3 is TGTGCCAGCAGCCTGGGCGGGGCCGCCTACGAGCAGTACTTC.

About this clone: In the same sample, other DNA sequences code for this CDR3. The CDR3 DNA is TGTGCCAGCAGTTTCTCGGGTCGCACAGATACGCAGTATTTT. Translated, it gives CASSFSGRTDTQYF. This chain links TRBV27 with TRBJ2-3; D is ambiguous. The germline V gene encodes CDR1 MNHEY and CDR2 SMNVEV (reference sequence). The ends were cut back, 3 bases at V and 1 base at J, with 8 bases in the middle. The CDR3 spans 14 residues.

The V gene is TRBV28, the J gene TRBJ2-2; the match to TRBD2 covers 14 bases. Trimming removed 6 bases from V and 2 bases from J; junction bases left unmatched: 5. The CDR3 has 17 amino acids. The germline V gene encodes CDR1 MDHEN and CDR2 SYDVKM. DNA of the CDR3: TGTGCCAGCAGCCCCGGACTAGCGGGAGGAAACACCGGGGAGCTGTTTTTT. This gives the protein CASSPGLAGGNTGELFF.